The source of this T cell receptor (beta chain) is a study of T cells in Graves' hyperthyroidism and ophthalmopathy. General study findings and limits: A 13 V-J model separated ophthalmopathy from stable hyperthyroidism. Also found in blood were most expanded thyroid clonotypes above 0.001.

Amplified TCR beta CDR3 regions came from RNA transcripts. First-round RT-PCR of the TCR CDR3 relied on the HTBI primer set. TCRdb itself ran the multiplex PCR reads through MiXCR, one entry per CDR3 protein. The sample includes about 290,000 distinct CDR3 sequences, 16% seen only once; the top ten take 33%. Patients aged 18 to 65 with hyperthyroidism were newly diagnosed, with duration under 2 months. The CDR3 is 16 residues long. Germline CDR1 LGHNT, CDR2 FRNRAP. V lost 5 bases and J lost 3, with 17 bases in between. This clonotype occurred many times. Its antigen is not known. This receptor was identified in a man aged 25-45 years with Graves' hyperthyroidism. V gene TRBV12-5 combines with J gene TRBJ2-1; D possibly corresponds to TRBD1 (6 bases). The specimen was blood. The CDR3 protein is CASGPDTGFGYNEQFF. In DNA form, the CDR3 reads TGTGCTAGTGGTCCCGACACAGGGTTCGGCTACAATGAGCAGTTCTTC.